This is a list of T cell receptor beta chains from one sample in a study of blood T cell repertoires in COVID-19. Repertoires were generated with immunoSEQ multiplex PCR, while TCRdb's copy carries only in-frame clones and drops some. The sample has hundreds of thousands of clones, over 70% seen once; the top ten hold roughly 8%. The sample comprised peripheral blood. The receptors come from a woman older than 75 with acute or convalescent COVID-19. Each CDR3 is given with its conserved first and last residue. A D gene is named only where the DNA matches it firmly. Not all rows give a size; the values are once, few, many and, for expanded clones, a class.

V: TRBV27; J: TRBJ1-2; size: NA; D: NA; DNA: TGTGCCAGCAGTTCGGGAGGGTATGGCTACACCTTC; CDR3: CASSSGGYGYTF
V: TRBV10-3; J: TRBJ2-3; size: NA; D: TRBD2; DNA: TGTGCCATCAGTCTGTCGCGGGGGGACACAGATACGCAGTATTTT; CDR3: CAISLSRGDTDTQYF
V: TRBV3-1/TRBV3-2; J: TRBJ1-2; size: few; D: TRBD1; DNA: TGTGCCAGCAGCCAAACGGGACAGTCCTGGGGTGGCTACACCTTC; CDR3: CASSQTGQSWGGYTF
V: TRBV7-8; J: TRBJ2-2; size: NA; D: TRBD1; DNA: TGTGCCAGCAGCCCACAACAGGGGATAACCGGGGAGCTGTTTTTT; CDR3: CASSPQQGITGELFF
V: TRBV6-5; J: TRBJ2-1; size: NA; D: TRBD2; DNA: TGTGCCAGCAGTTACTCGTCGGGGGGGCGTGGTGAGCAGTTCTTC; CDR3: CASSYSSGGRGEQFF
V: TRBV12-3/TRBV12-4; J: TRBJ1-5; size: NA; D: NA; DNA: TGTGCCAGCAGGGTGGGCGGCAATCAGCCCCAGCATTTT; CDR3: CASRVGGNQPQHF
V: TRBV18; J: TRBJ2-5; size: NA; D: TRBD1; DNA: TGTGCCAGCTCTTCGACCGGGACAGGGGAACCCCAGTACTTC; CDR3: CASSSTGTGEPQYF
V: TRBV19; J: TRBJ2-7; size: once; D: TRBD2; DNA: TGTGCCAGTAGCCGAGGGACTAGCGTTCTCTCCTACGAGCAGTACTTC; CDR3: CASSRGTSVLSYEQYF
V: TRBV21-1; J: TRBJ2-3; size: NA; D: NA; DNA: TGTGCCAGCACCTTAGGACAGCTCACAGATACGCAGTATTTT; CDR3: CASTLGQLTDTQYF
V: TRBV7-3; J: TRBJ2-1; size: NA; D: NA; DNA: TGTGCCAGCAGCCTTGCGGGGGCTTCCAACAATGAGCAGTTCTTC; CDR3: CASSLAGASNNEQFF
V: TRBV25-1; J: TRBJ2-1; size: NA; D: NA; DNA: TGTGCCAGCAGTGAGACAGGCGAGTGGGGGCAGTTCTTC; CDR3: CASSETGEWGQFF
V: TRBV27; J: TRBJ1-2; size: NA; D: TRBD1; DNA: TGTGCCAGCAGTTTAGACAGGGTTGGCTATGGCTACACCTTC; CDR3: CASSLDRVGYGYTF
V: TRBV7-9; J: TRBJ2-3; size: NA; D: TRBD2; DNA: TGTGCCAGCAGCTTCCCCCCAGGGACTAGAAGCACAGATACGCAGTATTTT; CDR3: CASSFPPGTRSTDTQYF
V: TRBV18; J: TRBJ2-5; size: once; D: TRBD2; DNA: TGTGCCAGCTCACCATCTAGCGGGAGAACTTACGGAGAGACCCAGTACTTC; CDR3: CASSPSSGRTYGETQYF
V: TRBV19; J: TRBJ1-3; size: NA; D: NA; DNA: TGTGCCAGTAGTATAGAGGCCGTCTCTGGAAACACCATATATTTT; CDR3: CASSIEAVSGNTIYF
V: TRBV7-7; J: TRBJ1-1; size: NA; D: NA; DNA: TGTGCCAGCAGCTCGGACAGGAACACTGAAGCTTTCTTT; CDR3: CASSSDRNTEAFF
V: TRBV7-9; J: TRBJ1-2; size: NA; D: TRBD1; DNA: TGTGCCAGCAGCCACGTGACAGGGGGCATCTATGGCTACACCTTC; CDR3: CASSHVTGGIYGYTF
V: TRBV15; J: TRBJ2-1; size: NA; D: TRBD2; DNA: TGTGCCACCAGCATCCCGCGGGAGGCCAATGAGCAGTTCTTC; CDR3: CATSIPREANEQFF
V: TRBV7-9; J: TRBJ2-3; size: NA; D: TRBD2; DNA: TGTGCCAGCAGCTTAGGACCCCCCTCAGCGGGGGGCACAGATACGCAGTATTTT; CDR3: CASSLGPPSAGGTDTQYF
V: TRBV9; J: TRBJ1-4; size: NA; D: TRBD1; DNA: TGTGCCAGCAGCGTAGGACAGGGTAATGAAAAACTGTTTTTT; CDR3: CASSVGQGNEKLFF
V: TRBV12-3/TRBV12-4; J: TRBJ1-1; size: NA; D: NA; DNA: TGTGCCAGCAGTTTACAACAGAACACTGAAGCTTTCTTT; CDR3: CASSLQQNTEAFF
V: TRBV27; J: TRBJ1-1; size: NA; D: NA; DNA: TGTGCCAGCAGTGGGGGGGTTGAAGCTTTCTTT; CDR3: CASSGGVEAFF
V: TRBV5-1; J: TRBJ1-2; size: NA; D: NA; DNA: TGCGCCAGCAGCTTAGAAGGTACGGGGTTCTATGGCTACACCTTC; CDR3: CASSLEGTGFYGYTF
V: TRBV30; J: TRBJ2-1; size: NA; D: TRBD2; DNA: TGTGCCTGGAGTGGAGCGGGAGGGCCGAGGAATGAGCAGTTCTTC; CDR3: CAWSGAGGPRNEQFF
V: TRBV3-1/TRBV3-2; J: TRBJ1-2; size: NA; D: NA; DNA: TGTGCCAGCAGCCCTCGGGGAGCGAACTATGGCTACACCTTC; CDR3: CASSPRGANYGYTF
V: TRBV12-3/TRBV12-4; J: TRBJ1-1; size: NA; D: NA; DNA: TGTGCCAGCAGTTTGGGAGGTCCTGAAGCTTTCTTT; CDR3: CASSLGGPEAFF
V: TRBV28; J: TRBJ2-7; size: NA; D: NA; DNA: TGTGCCAGCAGTCCCCCCGTAGGGGTAGGCTACGAGCAGTACTTC; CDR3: CASSPPVGVGYEQYF
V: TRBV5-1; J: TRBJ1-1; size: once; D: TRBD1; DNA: TGCGCCAGCAGCTTGGGACAGGGAGGAGGGAACACTGAAGCTTTCTTT; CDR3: CASSLGQGGGNTEAFF
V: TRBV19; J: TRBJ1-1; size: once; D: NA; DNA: TGTGCCAGTAGTATATCTGGGCCCACCACTGAAGCTTTCTTT; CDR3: CASSISGPTTEAFF
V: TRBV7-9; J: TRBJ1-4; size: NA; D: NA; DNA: TGTGCCAGCAGCTTATCAGGGGCTGAAAAACTGTTTTTT; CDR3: CASSLSGAEKLFF
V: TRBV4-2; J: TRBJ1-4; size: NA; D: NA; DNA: TGTGCCAGCAGCCAGACAGTGAAAGCTGGTGAAAAACTGTTTTTT; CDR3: CASSQTVKAGEKLFF
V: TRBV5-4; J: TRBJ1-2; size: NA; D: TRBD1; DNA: TGTGCCAGCAGCTCATACCGGGACAGGGCTGATGGCTACACCTTC; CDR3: CASSSYRDRADGYTF
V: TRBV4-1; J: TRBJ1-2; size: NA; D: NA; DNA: TGCGCCAGCAGCCAAGAACCCCCAACCGCAGGGAGGGGTGGCTACACCTTC; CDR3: CASSQEPPTAGRGGYTF
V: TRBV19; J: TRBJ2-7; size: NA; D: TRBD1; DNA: TGTGCCAGTAGCCGGGACAGGGGTAACGAGCAGTACTTC; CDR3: CASSRDRGNEQYF
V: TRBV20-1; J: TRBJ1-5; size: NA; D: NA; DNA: TGCAGTGCTAGTGGAGGGTCGGCAGCCCAGCATTTT; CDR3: CSASGGSAAQHF
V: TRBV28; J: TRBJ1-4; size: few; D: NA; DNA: TGTGCCAGCAGTTTCGCTATAAATGAAAAACTGTTTTTT; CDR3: CASSFAINEKLFF
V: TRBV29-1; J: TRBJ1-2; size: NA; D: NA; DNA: TGCAGCGTTGTTTCTGGACAGAACCCATATGGCTACACCTTC; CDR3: CSVVSGQNPYGYTF
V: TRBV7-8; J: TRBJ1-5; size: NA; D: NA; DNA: TGTGCCAGCAGCTTAGCCCGGGGTAGCAATCAGCCCCAGCATTTT; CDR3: CASSLARGSNQPQHF
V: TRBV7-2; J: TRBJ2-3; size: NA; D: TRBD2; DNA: TGTGCCAGCAGCTTAAAAGGTCGGAGCGGGGGGGCTACAGATACGCAGTATTTT; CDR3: CASSLKGRSGGATDTQYF
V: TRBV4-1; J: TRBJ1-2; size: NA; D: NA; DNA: TGCGCCAGCAGCCAAGATCCGGCCGGGAGAAACTATGGCTACACCTTC; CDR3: CASSQDPAGRNYGYTF
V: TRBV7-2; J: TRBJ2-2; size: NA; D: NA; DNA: TGTGCCAGCAGCTTCCGAGGACAGCCGAACACCGGGGAGCTGTTTTTT; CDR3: CASSFRGQPNTGELFF
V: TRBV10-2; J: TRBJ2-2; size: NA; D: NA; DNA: TGCGCCAGCAGTGACGTAACCGGGGAGCTGTTTTTT; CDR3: CASSDVTGELFF
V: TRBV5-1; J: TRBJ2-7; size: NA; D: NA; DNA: TGCGCCAGCAGCTCCTCCACTAGTACGGACCGATCATACGAGCAGTACTTC; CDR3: CASSSSTSTDRSYEQYF
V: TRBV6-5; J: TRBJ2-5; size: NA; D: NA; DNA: TGTGCCAGCAGTTACTCTGACAGTTCAGAGACCCAGTACTTC; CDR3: CASSYSDSSETQYF
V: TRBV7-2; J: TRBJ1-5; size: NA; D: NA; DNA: TGTGCCAGCAGCTCCGGGATTAGGGCTTCCAATCAGCCCCAGCATTTT; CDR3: CASSSGIRASNQPQHF
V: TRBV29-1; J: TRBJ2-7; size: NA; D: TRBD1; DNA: TGCAGCGTTCAGGGGGCCTCCTACGAGCAGTACTTC; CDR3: CSVQGASYEQYF
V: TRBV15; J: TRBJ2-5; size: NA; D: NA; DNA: TGTGCCACCAGCAGAGATTGGCAGGTTGGGGAGACCCAGTACTTC; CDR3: CATSRDWQVGETQYF
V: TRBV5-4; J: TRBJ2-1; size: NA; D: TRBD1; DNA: TGTGCCAGCAGCGTAGACAGGGGCTCCTACAATGAGCAGTTCTTC; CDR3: CASSVDRGSYNEQFF
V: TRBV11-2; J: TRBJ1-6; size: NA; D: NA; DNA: TGTGCCAGCAGCTCCCCGGGTAGTACCCTCCACTTT; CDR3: CASSSPGSTLHF
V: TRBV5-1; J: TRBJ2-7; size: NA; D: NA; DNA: TGCGCCAGCAGCTTGGTGGCAGGGTACTACGAGCAGTACTTC; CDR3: CASSLVAGYYEQYF
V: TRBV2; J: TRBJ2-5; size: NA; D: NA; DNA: TGTGCCAGCAGTGTGAACTCACAAGAGACCCAGTACTTC; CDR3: CASSVNSQETQYF
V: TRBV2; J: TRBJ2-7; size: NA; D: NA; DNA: TGTGCCAGCAGTGAAGCGCGCCTACTCGAGCAGTACTTC; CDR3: CASSEARLLEQYF
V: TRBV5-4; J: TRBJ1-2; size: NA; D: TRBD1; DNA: TGTGCCAGCAGCTTGGATCCAGGGGGCGGCTACACCTTC; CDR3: CASSLDPGGGYTF
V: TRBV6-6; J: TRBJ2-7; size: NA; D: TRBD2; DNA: TGTGCCAGCAGTCCCGAACGGGGACTAGCGGGAGGGGGCTCCTACGAGCAGTACTTC; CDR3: CASSPERGLAGGGSYEQYF
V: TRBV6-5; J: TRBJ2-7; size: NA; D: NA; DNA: TGTGCCAGCAGCCTAAGCTCCTACGAGCAGTACTTC; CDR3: CASSLSSYEQYF
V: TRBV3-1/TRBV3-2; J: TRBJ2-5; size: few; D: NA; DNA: TGTGCCAGCAGCCTGCCGGGACTCCAAGAGACCCAGTACTTC; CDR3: CASSLPGLQETQYF
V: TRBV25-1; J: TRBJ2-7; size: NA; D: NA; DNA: TGTGCCAGCAGTGATGGGGCGAGTAGTTCCTACGAGCAGTACTTC; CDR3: CASSDGASSSYEQYF
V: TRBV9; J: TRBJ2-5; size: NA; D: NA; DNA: TGTGCCAGCAGCGTAGAAGGGTGGGGCGAGGAGACCCAGTACTTC; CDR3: CASSVEGWGEETQYF
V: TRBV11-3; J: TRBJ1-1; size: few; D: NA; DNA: TGTGCCAGCAGCCAGGGGTTGAACACTGAAGCTTTCTTT; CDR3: CASSQGLNTEAFF
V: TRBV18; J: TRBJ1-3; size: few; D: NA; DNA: TGTGCCAGCTCACAAGACAGGACTGGAAACACCATATATTTT; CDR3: CASSQDRTGNTIYF